This T cell receptor beta chain stems from a study of T cells expressing NK-cell markers. The study's findings and limits: There were several donors in whom these clonotypes also led the CD3+CD56-NKG2C+ fraction. Of the CD8+ T cell pool in several donors, roughly 1.0-8% was accounted for by dominant NKG2C+ clonotypes.

Points on this clonotype: The antigen is unknown.

Germline V CDR1 and CDR2: SGHRS, YFSETQ. This CDR3 has 17 amino acids. It was by 5'RACE template switching with UMIs that TCR beta cDNA was made. TCRdb reprocessed the 5' RACE reads, keeping one entry per CDR3 protein, no DNA. The sample table sets out a few hundred thousand distinct CDR3 sequences. The material sequenced was blood T cells: a sorted CD56 or NKG2C T cell subset, CD4+ or CD8+ T cells, or bulk PBMC T cells (not recorded which). The source of this sequence is a man between 18 and 35 years old in good health. The chain links TRBV5-1 to TRBJ2-6; the TCRdb D gene call, TRBD2, has no DNA to confirm it. CDR3: CATQSGAASTGANVLTF.